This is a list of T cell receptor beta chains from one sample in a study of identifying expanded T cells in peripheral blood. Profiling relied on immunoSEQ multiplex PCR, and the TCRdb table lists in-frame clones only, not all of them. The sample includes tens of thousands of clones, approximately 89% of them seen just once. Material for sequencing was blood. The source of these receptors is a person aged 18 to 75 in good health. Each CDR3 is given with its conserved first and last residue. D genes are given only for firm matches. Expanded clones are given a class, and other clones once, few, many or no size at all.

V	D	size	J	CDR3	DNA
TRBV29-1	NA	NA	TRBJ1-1	CSVEEHTEAFF	TGCAGCGTTGAAGAGCACACTGAAGCTTTCTTT
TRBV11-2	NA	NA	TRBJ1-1	CASSLGWGSTEAFF	TGTGCCAGCAGCTTGGGATGGGGGAGCACTGAAGCTTTCTTT
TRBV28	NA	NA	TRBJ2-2	CASSPPGGATGELFF	TGTGCCAGCAGTCCCCCCGGAGGGGCCACCGGGGAGCTGTTTTTT
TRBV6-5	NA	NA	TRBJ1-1	CASSYSGRGEAFF	TGTGCCAGCAGTTACTCGGGCAGGGGTGAAGCTTTCTTT
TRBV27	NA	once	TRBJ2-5	CASSGVGAQETQYF	TGTGCCAGCAGTGGGGTGGGAGCACAAGAGACCCAGTACTTC
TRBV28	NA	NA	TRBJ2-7	CASMRAGSSYEQYF	TGTGCCAGCATGCGGGCCGGGAGCTCCTACGAGCAGTACTTC
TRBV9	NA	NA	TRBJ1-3	CASSVEGFGNTIYF	TGTGCCAGCAGCGTAGAAGGGTTTGGAAACACCATATATTTT
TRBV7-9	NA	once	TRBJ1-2	CASSVGQGHYGYTF	TGTGCCAGCAGCGTGGGCCAAGGGCACTATGGCTACACCTTC
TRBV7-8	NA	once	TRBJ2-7	CASSLGEGQEQYF	TGTGCCAGCAGCCTGGGGGAAGGACAGGAGCAGTACTTC
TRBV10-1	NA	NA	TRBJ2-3	CASSDGLGPTDTQYF	TGCGCCAGCAGTGATGGACTCGGCCCCACAGATACGCAGTATTTT
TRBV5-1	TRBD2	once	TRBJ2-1	CASRSSGSSYNEQFF	TGCGCCAGCAGATCTAGCGGATCCTCCTACAATGAGCAGTTCTTC
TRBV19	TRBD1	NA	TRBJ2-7	CASSIARGSYEQYF	TGTGCCAGTAGTATTGCCAGGGGGTCCTACGAGCAGTACTTC
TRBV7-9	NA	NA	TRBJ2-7	CASSSVREHEQYF	TGTGCCAGCAGCTCTGTCAGGGAGCACGAGCAGTACTTC
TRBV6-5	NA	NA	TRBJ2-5	CASSYSTEETQYF	TGTGCCAGCAGTTACTCGACCGAGGAGACCCAGTACTTC
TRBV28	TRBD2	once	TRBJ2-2	CASSSFRFKREGSGELFF	TGTGCCAGCAGTTCATTTCGGTTTAAGCGGGAGGGTTCCGGGGAGCTGTTTTTT
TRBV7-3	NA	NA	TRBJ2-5	CASSLNQQETQYF	TGTGCCAGCAGCTTAAATCAGCAAGAGACCCAGTACTTC
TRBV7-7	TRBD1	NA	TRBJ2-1	CASSQTGDNEQFF	TGTGCCAGCAGCCAAACAGGGGACAATGAGCAGTTCTTC
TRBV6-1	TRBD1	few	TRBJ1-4	CASGSGTGGEKLFF	TGTGCCAGCGGGTCCGGGACAGGAGGTGAAAAACTGTTTTTT
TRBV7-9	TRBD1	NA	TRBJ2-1	CASKTDRDHNEQFF	TGTGCCAGCAAGACGGACAGGGACCACAATGAGCAGTTCTTC
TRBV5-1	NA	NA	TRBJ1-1	CASTYSAGDTEAFF	TGCGCCAGCACATACAGCGCGGGGGACACTGAAGCTTTCTTT
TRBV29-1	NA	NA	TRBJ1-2	CSVGNRDRAGGYTF	TGCAGCGTTGGGAACCGGGACCGCGCTGGCGGCTACACCTTC
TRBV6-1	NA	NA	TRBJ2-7	CASSGEQYF	TGTGCCAGCAGCGGCGAGCAGTACTTC
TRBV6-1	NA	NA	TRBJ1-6	CASSEGTENSPLHF	TGTGCCAGCAGTGAAGGGACAGAGAACTCACCCCTCCACTTT
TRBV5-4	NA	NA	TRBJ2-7	CASSLETAYEQYF	TGTGCCAGCAGCTTGGAGACAGCCTACGAGCAGTACTTC
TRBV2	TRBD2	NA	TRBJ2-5	CASHKSGGGETQYF	TGTGCCAGCCATAAGAGCGGGGGAGGGGAGACCCAGTACTTC
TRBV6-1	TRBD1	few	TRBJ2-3	CASSRDSRTDTQYF	TGTGCCAGCAGTCGGGACAGCCGCACAGATACGCAGTATTTT
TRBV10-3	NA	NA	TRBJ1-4	CATASEGKGELFF	TGTGCCACCGCCTCGGAGGGAAAGGGGGAACTGTTTTTT
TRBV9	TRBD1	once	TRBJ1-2	CASSLQGTAAYGYTF	TGTGCCAGCAGCCTACAAGGGACAGCGGCCTATGGCTACACCTTC
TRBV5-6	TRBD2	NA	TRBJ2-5	CASSRLAGGPSEETQYF	TGTGCCAGCAGCCGGCTAGCGGGAGGGCCCTCAGAAGAGACCCAGTACTTC
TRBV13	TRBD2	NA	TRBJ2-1	CASSLDSGGYNEQFF	TGTGCCAGCAGCTTAGATAGCGGGGGATACAATGAGCAGTTCTTC
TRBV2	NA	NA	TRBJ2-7	CASQESSYEQYF	TGTGCCAGCCAGGAGAGCTCCTACGAGCAGTACTTC
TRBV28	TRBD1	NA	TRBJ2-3	CASSPGTGAGTDTQYF	TGTGCCAGCAGCCCCGGGACAGGGGCGGGCACAGATACGCAGTATTTT
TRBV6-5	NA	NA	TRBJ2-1	CASKGGAYNEQFF	TGTGCCAGCAAGGGGGGGGCTTACAATGAGCAGTTCTTC
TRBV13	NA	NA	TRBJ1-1	CASSFRGPNTEAFF	TGTGCCAGCAGCTTCCGGGGGCCGAACACTGAAGCTTTCTTT
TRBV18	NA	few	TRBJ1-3	CASSPRVNSGNTIYF	TGTGCCAGCTCACCGCGGGTTAACTCTGGAAACACCATATATTTT
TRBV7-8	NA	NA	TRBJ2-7	CASSLAMAEQYF	TGTGCCAGCAGCTTAGCGATGGCAGAGCAGTACTTC
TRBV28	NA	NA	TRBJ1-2	CASSGARRQRDDGYTF	TGTGCCAGCTCGGGTGCGAGGCGACAGAGAGACGATGGCTACACCTTC
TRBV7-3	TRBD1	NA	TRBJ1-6	CASSLVDQGDSPLHF	TGTGCCAGCAGCTTAGTAGACCAGGGGGATTCACCCCTCCACTTT
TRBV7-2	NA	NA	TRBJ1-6	CASSSPLGGRNSPLHF	TGTGCCAGCAGTTCCCCCCTAGGGGGTAGGAATTCACCCCTCCACTTT
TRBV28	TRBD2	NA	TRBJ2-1	CASSLLAGGYNEQFF	TGTGCCAGCAGTCTCCTAGCGGGGGGGTACAATGAGCAGTTCTTC
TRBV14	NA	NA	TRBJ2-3	CASSQERGRGETQYF	TGTGCCAGCAGCCAAGAACGGGGACGGGGTGAGACGCAGTATTTT
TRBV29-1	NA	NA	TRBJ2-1	CSVVERGEQFF	TGCAGCGTTGTGGAGAGGGGCGAGCAGTTCTTC
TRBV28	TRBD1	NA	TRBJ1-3	CASSLGTGGFGNTIYF	TGTGCCAGCAGTTTAGGGACAGGGGGATTTGGAAACACCATATATTTT
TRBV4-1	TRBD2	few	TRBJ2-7	CASSLAGTSGNYEQYF	TGCGCCAGCAGCTTAGCCGGGACTAGCGGGAATTACGAGCAGTACTTC
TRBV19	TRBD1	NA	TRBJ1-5	CASSIFGQGNQPQHF	TGTGCCAGTAGTATTTTCGGACAGGGCAATCAGCCCCAGCATTTT
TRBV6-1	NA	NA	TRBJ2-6	CASSEVGTGANVLTF	TGTGCCAGCAGTGAAGTTGGGACCGGGGCCAACGTCCTGACTTTC